The next 9 T cell receptor beta chains were all read from a single sample in a study of cytomegalovirus exposure and HLA in healthy donors. PCR primers comprised 60 Vbeta and 13 Jbeta primers. The table came from immunoSEQ multiplex PCR; TCRdb's copy has only in-frame clones and leaves some out. The sample lists around 120,000 clones, 74% occurring once. The sequencing sample was made of PBMCs. Receptors were obtained from a woman aged 45-65 years in good health and CMV-seropositive.

V usage is TRBV5-1 and J usage is TRBJ1-1, with a tentative D call TRBD1 (6 bases). The germline V and J ends were trimmed by 3 bases and 4 bases, with 13 bases remaining between them. The CDR3 runs 14 residues. Germline V gene data show CDR1 as SGHRS and CDR2 as YFSETQ. Here the CDR3 DNA reads TGCGCCAGCAGCTCAACAGGGCTCGGCACTGAAGCTTTCTTT. Protein sequence: CASSSTGLGTEAFF.

The chain employs TRBV28 and TRBJ1-4; 9 bases are a match to TRBD1. Germline V gene sequence: CDR1 MDHEN, CDR2 SYDVKM. The CDR3 length is 16 residues. V lost 7 bases, J lost 7 bases, and 13 bases stayed unmatched. This chain's CDR3 is CASTKRDRARSEKLFF. The CDR3, as DNA: TGTGCCAGCACCAAAAGGGACAGGGCGAGAAGTGAAAAACTGTTTTTT.

This clone has a handful of counts. The chain combines TRBV18 with TRBJ1-2; D gene unclear. Trimming took 1 base from V and 6 from J, leaving 6 bases between them. The CDR3 sequence is 12 residues long. The germline V gene encodes CDR1 KGHSH and CDR2 LQKENI. CDR3 sequence reads: CASSPRGDGYTF. The CDR3 bases are TGTGCCAGCTCACCACGCGGGGATGGCTACACCTTC.

DNA of the CDR3: TGTGCCAGCTCACCACTAAAGGGGGACTACGAGCAGTACTTC. This translates into CASSPLKGDYEQYF. The J gene is TRBJ2-7, the V gene TRBV18, with a tentative D call TRBD1 (6 bases). This CDR3 is 14 amino acids long. Germline V gene lookup returns CDR1 KGHSH and CDR2 LQKENI. V gave up 1 base and J gave up 3 bases, with 10 bases separating them.

The chain joins TRBV4-1 to TRBJ1-1; TRBD1 matches 7 bases. V dropped 4 bases and J dropped 4; count of bases not matched to a gene: 18. The CDR3 is 18 residues long. Germline V gene sequence: CDR1 MGHRA, CDR2 YSYEKL. CDR3 protein: CASSPILDRDQMATEAFF. The CDR3 DNA sequence: TGCGCCAGCAGCCCGATCCTTGACAGGGATCAAATGGCCACTGAAGCTTTCTTT.

This clone was observed a few times. The chain carries TRBV4-3 and TRBJ1-2; TRBD1 might be the D (6 bases). The germline V and J ends were trimmed by 6 bases and 1 base, with 21 bases remaining between them. The germline gives CDR1 LGHNA, CDR2 YSLEER. CDR3 length: 17 residues. CDR3 in DNA: TGCGCCAGCAGTTTTTCGGGGGGCGCGGACATTAACTATGGCTACACCTTC. Protein: CASSFSGGADINYGYTF.

The chain couples TRBV6-6 to TRBJ1-2; 8 bases map to TRBD1. V lost 6 bases, J lost 7 bases, and 4 bases stayed unmatched. This CDR3 spans 12 amino acids. Germline lookup yields CDR1 MNHNY and CDR2 SVGAGI (reference sequence). The CDR3 loop is CASSRGQGGYTF. The CDR3 DNA reads as TGTGCCAGCAGCAGGGGGCAGGGTGGCTACACCTTC.

The chain has TRBV29-1 and TRBJ2-7; TRBD1 aligns across 7 bases. This CDR3 has 13 amino acids. Per germline, CDR1 SQVTM and CDR2 ANQGSEA. V gave up 8 bases and J gave up 0 bases; unmatched junction bases: 7. This CDR3 is CSTRQGHSYEQYF. The CDR3 DNA follows: TGCAGCACGAGACAGGGACACTCCTACGAGCAGTACTTC.

This clone was found once. The rearrangement joins TRBV4-3 to TRBJ2-1, with D possibly TRBD2 on 5 matching bases. Trimming shortened V by 0 bases and J by 8 bases, and 8 bases separated the two germline ends. CDR1 is LGHNA, CDR2 YSLEER, per germline. The CDR3 contains 13 residues. The CDR3 loop reads CASSQDRGYEQFF. The CDR3 nucleotides read TGCGCCAGCAGCCAAGATCGGGGTTATGAGCAGTTCTTC.